These T cell receptor beta chains were read from a single sample in a study of cytomegalovirus exposure and HLA in healthy donors. Only in-frame clones appear in the TCRdb table, and some are missing; sequencing was by immunoSEQ multiplex PCR. The data contain 65,000 or so clones, approximately 82% of them singletons. Material: PBMCs. The receptors derive from a girl between 5 and 17 years old in good health and CMV-seropositive. Both conserved end residues are part of each CDR3. D genes are given only for firm matches. Some rows have no size entry. The others give once, few or many, or a class for an expanded clone.

v_call	clone_size	j_call	d_call	cdr3_aa	cdr3_nt
TRBV5-6	few	TRBJ1-5	NA	CASSFERKQPQHF	TGTGCCAGCAGCTTCGAGAGAAAGCAGCCCCAGCATTTT
TRBV7-6	NA	TRBJ1-3	TRBD1	CASSRTGAGNTIYF	TGTGCCAGCAGCCGGACAGGGGCTGGAAACACCATATATTTT
TRBV6-5	NA	TRBJ2-1	NA	CASSYEGGSTYNEQFF	TGTGCCAGCAGTTATGAGGGGGGGTCAACCTACAATGAGCAGTTCTTC
TRBV25-1	NA	TRBJ2-7	NA	CASSPTRQLYEQYF	TGTGCCAGCAGTCCCACGAGGCAGCTCTACGAGCAGTACTTC
TRBV28	NA	TRBJ1-2	TRBD1	CASSSGTGGYGYTF	TGTGCCAGCAGCTCCGGGACAGGGGGGTACGGCTACACCTTC
TRBV28	NA	TRBJ2-3	NA	CASSTHHLTQYF	TGTGCCAGCAGTACACACCACCTTACGCAGTATTTT
TRBV7-9	NA	TRBJ2-7	TRBD2	CASSFIAGGQYEQYF	TGTGCCAGCAGCTTCATAGCGGGAGGGCAGTACGAGCAGTACTTC
TRBV4-1	NA	TRBJ1-6	TRBD1	CASSQTPGQGAINSPLHF	TGCGCCAGCAGCCAAACACCGGGACAGGGGGCGATAAATTCACCCCTCCACTTT
TRBV7-8	NA	TRBJ2-3	NA	CASSPQTGITDTQYF	TGTGCCAGCAGCCCCCAGACGGGGATCACAGATACGCAGTATTTT
TRBV19	once	TRBJ2-7	NA	CGRGSGAYEQYF	TGTGGGCGAGGGTCGGGGGCCTACGAGCAGTACTTC
TRBV28	NA	TRBJ2-7	NA	CASTLGLLSSYEQYF	TGTGCCAGCACCCTAGGACTCCTGAGCTCCTACGAGCAGTACTTC
TRBV5-6	NA	TRBJ1-2	TRBD1	CASRPGQGLTRYGYTF	TGTGCCAGCAGGCCGGGACAGGGTCTTACTCGGTATGGCTACACCTTC
TRBV5-1	NA	TRBJ2-1	TRBD2	CASSSGRGDEQFF	TGCGCCAGCAGTAGCGGGAGGGGGGATGAGCAGTTCTTC
TRBV7-7	NA	TRBJ2-7	NA	CASSLGPTAHEQYF	TGTGCCAGCAGCTTAGGTCCGACTGCCCACGAGCAGTACTTC
TRBV25-1	NA	TRBJ1-6	NA	CASRQNGPSSYNSPLHF	TGTGCCAGCAGACAGAATGGTCCGAGCTCCTATAATTCACCCCTCCACTTT
TRBV28	NA	TRBJ1-4	TRBD1	CASREQGATNEKLFF	TGTGCCAGCAGGGAACAGGGGGCAACTAATGAAAAACTGTTTTTT
TRBV29-1	NA	TRBJ1-1	NA	CSVGTGLNTEAFF	TGCAGCGTCGGCACAGGTCTGAACACTGAAGCTTTCTTT
TRBV15	NA	TRBJ2-7	NA	CATSRDRSSYEQYF	TGTGCCACCAGCAGAGATAGGAGCTCCTACGAGCAGTACTTC
TRBV6-5	NA	TRBJ1-4	NA	CASSFQGRDEKLFF	TGTGCCAGCAGTTTCCAGGGCAGGGATGAAAAACTGTTTTTT
TRBV5-1	few	TRBJ1-1	NA	CASSPDGGITEAFF	TGCGCCAGCAGTCCCGACGGGGGGATCACTGAAGCTTTCTTT
TRBV7-2	NA	TRBJ2-5	TRBD2	CASSDRGLAGETQYF	TGTGCCAGCAGCGACCGGGGACTAGCGGGAGAGACCCAGTACTTC
TRBV6-5	NA	TRBJ2-1	TRBD2	CASRGTSGGYNEQFF	TGTGCCAGCAGGGGGACTAGCGGGGGATACAATGAGCAGTTCTTC
TRBV12-2	NA	TRBJ2-7	NA	CASRTRTSGDSYEQYF	TGTGCAAGTCGCACTCGGACTAGCGGAGACTCCTACGAGCAGTACTTC
TRBV10-1	NA	TRBJ1-5	NA	CASSLKKGRVVNQPQHF	TGCGCCAGCAGTCTCAAGAAGGGCAGGGTGGTCAATCAGCCCCAGCATTTT
TRBV7-8	NA	TRBJ1-2	NA	CASSLASRVKGYTF	TGTGCCAGCAGCTTAGCGTCCAGGGTTAAGGGCTACACCTTC
TRBV6-5	NA	TRBJ1-1	NA	CASSKADSSSQAFF	TGTGCCAGCAGTAAGGCGGACAGCAGTTCACAAGCTTTCTTT
TRBV14	NA	TRBJ2-2	NA	CASSQDSGPRELFF	TGTGCCAGCAGCCAAGATTCAGGGCCGAGAGAGCTGTTTTTT
TRBV9	NA	TRBJ2-7	TRBD2	CASSVSGTNIYEQYF	TGTGCCAGCAGCGTGTCCGGGACTAATATCTACGAGCAGTACTTC